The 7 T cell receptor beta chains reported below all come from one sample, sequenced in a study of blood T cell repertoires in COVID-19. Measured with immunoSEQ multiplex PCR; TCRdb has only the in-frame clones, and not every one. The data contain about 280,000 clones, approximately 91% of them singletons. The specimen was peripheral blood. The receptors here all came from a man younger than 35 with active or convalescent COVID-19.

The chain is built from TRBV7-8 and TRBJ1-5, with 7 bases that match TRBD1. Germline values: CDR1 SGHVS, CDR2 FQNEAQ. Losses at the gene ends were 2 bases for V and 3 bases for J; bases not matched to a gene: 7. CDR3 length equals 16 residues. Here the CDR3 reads CASSLLYRGPNQPQHF. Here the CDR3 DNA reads TGTGCCAGCAGCTTACTCTACAGGGGCCCCAATCAGCCCCAGCATTTT. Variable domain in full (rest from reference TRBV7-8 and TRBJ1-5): GAGVSQSPRYKVAKRGQDVALRCDPISGHVSLFWYQQALGQGPEFLTYFQNEAQLDKSGLPSDRFFAERPEGSVSTLKIQRTQQEDSAVYLCASSLLYRGPNQPQHFGDGTRLSIL.

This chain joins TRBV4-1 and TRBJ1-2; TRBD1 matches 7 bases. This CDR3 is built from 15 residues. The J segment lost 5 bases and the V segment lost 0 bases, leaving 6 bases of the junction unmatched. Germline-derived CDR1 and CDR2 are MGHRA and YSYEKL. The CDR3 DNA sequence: TGCGCCAGCAGCCAAGAAAGCGCGACAGGGTATGGCTACACCTTC. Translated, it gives CASSQESATGYGYTF.

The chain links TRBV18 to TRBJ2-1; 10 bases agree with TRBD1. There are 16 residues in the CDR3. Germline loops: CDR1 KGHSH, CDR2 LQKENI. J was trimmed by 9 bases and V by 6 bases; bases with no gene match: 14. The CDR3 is CASSASGTGVLGEQFF. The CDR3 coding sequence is TGTGCCAGCTCCGCATCCGGGACAGGGGTTCTTGGTGAGCAGTTCTTC.

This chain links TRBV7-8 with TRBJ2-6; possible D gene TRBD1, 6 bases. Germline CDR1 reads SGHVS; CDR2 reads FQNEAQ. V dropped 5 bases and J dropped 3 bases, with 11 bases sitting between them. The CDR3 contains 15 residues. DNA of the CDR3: TGTGCCAGCAGCACACAGGGTGGTGGGGCCAACGTCCTGACTTTC. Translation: CASSTQGGGANVLTF.

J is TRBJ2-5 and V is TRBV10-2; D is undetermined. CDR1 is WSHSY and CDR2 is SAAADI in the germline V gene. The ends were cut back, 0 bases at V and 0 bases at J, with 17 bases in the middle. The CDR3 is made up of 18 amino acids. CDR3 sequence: CASSESNYGSVNQETQYF. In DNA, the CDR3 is TGCGCCAGCAGTGAGTCTAACTACGGCTCCGTTAACCAAGAGACCCAGTACTTC.

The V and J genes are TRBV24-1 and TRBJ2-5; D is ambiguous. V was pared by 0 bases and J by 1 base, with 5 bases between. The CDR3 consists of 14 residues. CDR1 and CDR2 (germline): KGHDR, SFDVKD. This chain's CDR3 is CATSDLSGQETQYF. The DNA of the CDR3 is TGTGCCACCAGTGATTTGTCGGGCCAAGAGACCCAGTACTTC.

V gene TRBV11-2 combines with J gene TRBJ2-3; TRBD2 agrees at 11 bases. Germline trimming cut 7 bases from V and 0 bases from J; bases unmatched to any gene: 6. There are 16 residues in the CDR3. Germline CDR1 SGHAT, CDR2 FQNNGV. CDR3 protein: CASNLLAGASTDTQYF. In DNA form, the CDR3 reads TGTGCCAGCAACCTACTAGCGGGGGCTAGCACAGATACGCAGTATTTT. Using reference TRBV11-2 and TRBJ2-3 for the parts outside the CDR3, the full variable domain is EAGVAQSPRYKIIEKRQSVAFWCNPISGHATLYWYQQILGQGPKLLIQFQNNGVVDDSQLPKDRFSAERLKGVDSTLKIQPAKLEDSAVYLCASNLLAGASTDTQYFGPGTRLTVL.